This record covers a single T cell receptor beta chain. The record originates from a study of shared clonotypes between healthy human individuals. Using immunoSEQ multiplex PCR, the repertoire was profiled, and TCRdb retains in-frame clones only, with some absent. The table includes about 2.2 million clones, about 94% detected once. Only CD45RO-negative cells positively selected for CCR7 counted as naive CD8 cells, so terminally differentiated effector memory CD45RA+ cells were excluded. V gave up 3 bases and J gave up 7 bases; unmatched junction bases: 9. The CDR3 sequence is 15 residues long. CDR1 is SGDLS, CDR2 YYNGEE, per germline.

The sample was naive CD8+ T cells from PBMCs. The clonotype comes from a young man in good health. Some clones in this sample may be carry-over from other donors' samples. This chain connects TRBV9 to TRBJ1-3, with 8 nucleotides matching TRBD1. CDR3 sequence reads: CASSARTDRANTIYF. The CDR3 region has the DNA TGTGCCAGCAGCGCGCGGACGGACAGGGCGAACACCATATATTTT.